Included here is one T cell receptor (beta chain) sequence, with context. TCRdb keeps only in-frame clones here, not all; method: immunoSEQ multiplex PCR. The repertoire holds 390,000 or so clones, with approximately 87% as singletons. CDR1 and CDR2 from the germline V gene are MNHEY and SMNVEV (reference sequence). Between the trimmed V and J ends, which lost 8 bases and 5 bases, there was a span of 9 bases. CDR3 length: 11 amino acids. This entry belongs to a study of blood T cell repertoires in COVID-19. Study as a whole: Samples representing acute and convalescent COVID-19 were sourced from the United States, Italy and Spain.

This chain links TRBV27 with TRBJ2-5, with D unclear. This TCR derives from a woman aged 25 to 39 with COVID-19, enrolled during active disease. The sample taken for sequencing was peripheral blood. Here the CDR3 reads CASGRWETQYF. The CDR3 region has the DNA TGTGCCAGCGGGCGCTGGGAGACCCAGTACTTC.